This T cell receptor beta chain was sequenced in a study of spatial heterogeneity in lung cancer. This CDR3 spans 12 amino acids. Germline V gene lookup returns CDR1 SGHTA and CDR2 FQGNSA. Trimming removed 6 bases at V and 3 bases at J, with 9 bases between. Many counts were recorded for this clonotype. TCRdb called the 5' RACE reads again in MiXCR, with one record for every CDR3 protein. This repertoire shows roughly 3,700 distinct CDR3 sequences, about 30% found once; its top ten account for approximately 15%. The time point is: sample taken at primary tumor resection. The input material, whole RNA from tumor, nontumor lung or frozen PBMC, was sequenced unsorted.

The genes are TRBV7-2 and TRBJ2-7; no reliable D call. Source: normal lung tissue next to the tumor, taken at surgery. The sequence was obtained from a male donor with early-stage non-small cell lung cancer. CDR3 DNA sequence: TGTGCCAGCAGTCCGGACGTCTACGAGCAGTACGTC. It encodes CASSPDVYEQYV.